This is a list of T cell receptor beta chains from one sample in a study of neoadjuvant anti-PD-1 for oral cavity cancer. TCRdb's table, derived via immunoSEQ multiplex PCR, lists solely in-frame clones and lacks some. In the table there are about 14,000 clones, 65% to 75% of which are singletons. The specimen comprised PBMCs, sampled before nivolumab (anti-PD-1) treatment. The receptors come from a person between 40 and 85 years old with oral cavity squamous cell carcinoma. The CDR3 runs from the conserved cysteine through the conserved F or W. A D gene is named only where the DNA matches it firmly. Size is stated for part of the rows, as once, few or many counts, or as a class when the clone is expanded.

clone_size	j_call	v_call	d_call	cdr3_nt	cdr3_aa
NA	TRBJ2-1	TRBV30	TRBD2	TGTGCCTGGAGTGTAGGGGTAGCGGGAGGGTATGAGCAGTTCTTC	CAWSVGVAGGYEQFF
NA	TRBJ1-1	TRBV7-9	TRBD1	TGTGCCAGCAGCTCGACGGACAGGGGGGCGAACACTGAAGCTTTCTTT	CASSSTDRGANTEAFF
NA	TRBJ1-4	TRBV9	NA	TGTGCCAGCAGCGTAGAGGGAGGAGAAGTTGAAAAACTGTTTTTT	CASSVEGGEVEKLFF
few	TRBJ1-1	TRBV28	NA	TGTGCCAGCAGTTTAGCCGCCGGGGTTAACGCTTTCTTT	CASSLAAGVNAFF
NA	TRBJ2-3	TRBV2	NA	TGTGCCAGCAGTGATCGGGGTTTCTCATCTGAGGGGGATTTT	CASSDRGFSSEGDF
once	TRBJ2-2	TRBV27	TRBD1	TGTGCCAGCAGTTTATACTCCGGGACAGGGGGCCCCGGGGAGCTGTTTTTT	CASSLYSGTGGPGELFF
NA	TRBJ2-3	TRBV19	TRBD2	TGTGCCAGTAGTCTCGGACTAGCGGGAGATGCTCGTACGCAGTATTTT	CASSLGLAGDARTQYF
NA	TRBJ1-1	TRBV10-3	TRBD1	TGTGCCATCAGTGGGGGACAGGGCACTGAAGCTTTCTTT	CAISGGQGTEAFF
NA	TRBJ2-3	TRBV29-1	NA	TGCAGCGTTGCTACAGGGCCGAGCACAGATACGCAGTATTTT	CSVATGPSTDTQYF
NA	TRBJ2-1	TRBV7-9	NA	TGTGCCAGTGGGGGACTCCTATCCTACAATGAGCAGTTCTTC	CASGGLLSYNEQFF
NA	TRBJ2-1	TRBV7-8	TRBD2	TGTGCCAGCAGAAAACGCGCCGGGACTAGCCCCTACGATGAGCAGTTCTTC	CASRKRAGTSPYDEQFF
NA	TRBJ1-2	TRBV2	NA	TGTGCCAGCAAGGGAGGAGGGGATGGCTACACCTTC	CASKGGGDGYTF
few	TRBJ2-7	TRBV6-1	TRBD2	TGTGCCAGCAGTACGCAGACTAGCGGCGCCTACGAGCAGTACTTC	CASSTQTSGAYEQYF
NA	TRBJ1-1	TRBV11-2	NA	TGTGCCAGCAGCTTACGGCTCGTTTTCGGGGAAGCTTTCTTT	CASSLRLVFGEAFF
few	TRBJ2-1	TRBV7-2	NA	TGTGCCAGCAGCTTCGGGCCTAATAATGAGCAGTTCTTC	CASSFGPNNEQFF
once	TRBJ1-2	TRBV29-1	NA	TGCAGCGTTGTGGCTAACTATGGCTACACCTTC	CSVVANYGYTF